Sequencing of this TCR beta chain was carried out in a study of identical twins. From germline, CDR1 is ENHRY and CDR2 SYGVKD. Trimming at V came to 8 bases and at J to 7 bases, leaving 3 bases not matched to a gene. This CDR3 spans 11 amino acids. Whole-study findings and limits: In zero-insertion analyses, partial confounding could arise from invariant MAIT and iNKT cells. Twin pairs had excess sharing that was weaker in beta out-of-frame sequences. Abundant beta clonotypes from cord blood bore fewer insertions; memory repertoires lacked this pattern. Models, which agreed with sharing between unrelated individuals, nonetheless underestimated the out-of-frame TCR alpha sharing seen in monozygotic twins.

This clonotype has only a few counts. No antigen is known for it. In TCRdb, the 5' RACE reads were re-called with MiXCR into one record per CDR3 protein. The repertoire consists of some 570,000 distinct CDR3 sequences, with approximately 20% occurring once and the leading ten covering around 0.5%. These same data were also listed under a study on yellow fever vaccine responses in identical twins.

V and J are TRBV10-3 and TRBJ1-1, with 8 bases fitting TRBD1. What was sequenced was CD4+ T cells sorted from blood. This TCR came from a woman between 18 and 29 years old in good health. In nucleotides, the CDR3 is TGTGCCATCGGACAGGGATATGAAGCTTTCTTT. It specifies CAIGQGYEAFF.